This entry concerns a single T cell receptor (beta chain). The junction does not match germline at one end; this may be a read error. This record comes from a study of blood T cell repertoires in COVID-19. Original data processing: Reference gene primer amplification gave nucleated cell count estimates. Measured with immunoSEQ multiplex PCR; TCRdb has only the in-frame clones, and not every one. V and J calls and clone size come straight from that table; D and trimming were deduced from the DNA. The sample includes roughly 200,000 clones, more than 65% of them seen just once. This CDR3 spans 15 amino acids. Germline V gives CDR1 SGHNT, CDR2 YENEEA.

The chain carries TRBV11-3 and TRBJ2-3, with 11 bases matching TRBD1. The sequence derives from a man aged 50 or older with active or convalescent COVID-19. Sequenced material: peripheral blood. CDR3 bases: TGTGCCAGCAGCCTACGGACAGGGGGCACTGATACGCAGTATTTT. Translated, it gives CASSLRTGGTDTQYF.